This T cell receptor beta chain was found in a study of cytomegalovirus exposure and HLA in healthy donors. Study in general: When over 300 donors were genotyped, around 77% of them were found to fall in the Caucasian-associated ancestry cluster.

Study results and limitations: Across donors, presence/absence analyses took sequencing depth to be roughly uniform. In a later analysis, a missense DCLRE1C variant was linked to TCR beta V- and J-gene trimming. Being productive about 87% or about 30% of the time was typical of most TCR beta V segments in an earlier analysis.

The PCR used 60 Vbeta and 13 Jbeta primers. Some clones are missing from TCRdb's copy, which holds only in-frame ones; the method was immunoSEQ multiplex PCR. The sample yields approximately 150,000 clones, 80% to 85% seen once. In germline, CDR1 is MNHEY, CDR2 SVGAGI. V shed 6 bases and J 6 bases; nucleotides not matched to a gene: 5. The CDR3 loop spans 13 amino acids. This clone was counted only a few times. As yet, its antigen is unknown. The TCR was taken from a male donor in good health and CMV-seronegative. Sequencing was done on a sample of PBMCs. The rearrangement links TRBV6-5 to TRBJ2-7; 10 nucleotides line up with TRBD1. The CDR3 protein is CASRRDRGSEQYF. CDR3 nucleotide sequence: TGTGCCAGCAGGAGGGACAGGGGATCCGAGCAGTACTTC.